This T cell receptor (beta chain) was recovered during a study of OX40 agonist ivuxolimab in advanced cancers. Study background: With a range of 23 to 79, age averaged approximately 55 years, and about 80% were male. Findings and caveats of the study: CD4+ and CD8+ T cells in blood underwent clonal expansion by week 6 at 0.1 to 3.0 mg/kg.

Clones were sequenced by immunoSEQ multiplex PCR, and TCRdb holds only the in-frame ones, with some missing. The sample contains tens of thousands of clones, 70% to 90% of which appear only once. On this clone: Its specificity is not known.

CDR3 length: 14 amino acids. From germline, CDR1 is MNHEY and CDR2 SVGAGI. With 4 bases clipped from V and 3 bases from J, the junction kept 6 bases outside the gene matches. Sequenced material: CD4+ or CD8+ T cells sorted from blood, taken in a trial of the OX40 agonist ivuxolimab. This TCR was sampled from an adult with an advanced solid tumor such as melanoma, head and neck, liver or kidney cancer. This rearrangement joins TRBV6-5 to TRBJ2-7; 7 nucleotides agree with TRBD2. This CDR3 is CASSSTSAYYEQYF. The CDR3 DNA follows: TGTGCCAGCAGTTCCACTAGCGCATACTACGAGCAGTACTTC.